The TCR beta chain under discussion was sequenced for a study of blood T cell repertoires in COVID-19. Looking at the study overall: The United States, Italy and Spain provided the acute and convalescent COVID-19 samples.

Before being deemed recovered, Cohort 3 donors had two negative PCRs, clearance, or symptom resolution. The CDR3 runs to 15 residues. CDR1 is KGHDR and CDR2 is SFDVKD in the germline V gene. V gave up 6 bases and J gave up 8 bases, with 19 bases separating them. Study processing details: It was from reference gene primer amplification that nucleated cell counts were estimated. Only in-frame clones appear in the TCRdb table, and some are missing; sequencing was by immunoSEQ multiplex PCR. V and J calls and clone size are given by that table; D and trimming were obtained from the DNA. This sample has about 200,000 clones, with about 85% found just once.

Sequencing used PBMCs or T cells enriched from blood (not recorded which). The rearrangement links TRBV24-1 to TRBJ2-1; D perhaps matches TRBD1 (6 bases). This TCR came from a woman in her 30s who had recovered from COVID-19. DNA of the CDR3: TGTGCCACCAGTCAGACAGGAGGAGGCCTCGATGAGCAGTTCTTC. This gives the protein CATSQTGGGLDEQFF.